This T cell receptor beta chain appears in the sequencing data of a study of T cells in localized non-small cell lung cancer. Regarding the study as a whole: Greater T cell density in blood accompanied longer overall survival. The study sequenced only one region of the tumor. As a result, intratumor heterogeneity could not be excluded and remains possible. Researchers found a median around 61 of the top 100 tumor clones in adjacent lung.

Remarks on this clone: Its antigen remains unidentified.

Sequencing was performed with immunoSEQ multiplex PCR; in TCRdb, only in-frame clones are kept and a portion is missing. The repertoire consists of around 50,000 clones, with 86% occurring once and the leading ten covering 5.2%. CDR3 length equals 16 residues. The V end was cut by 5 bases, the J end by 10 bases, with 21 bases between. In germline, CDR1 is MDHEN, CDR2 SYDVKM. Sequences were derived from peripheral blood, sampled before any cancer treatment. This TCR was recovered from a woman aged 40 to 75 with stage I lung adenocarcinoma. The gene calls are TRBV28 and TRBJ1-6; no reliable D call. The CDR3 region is CASSTYRLGGNSPLHF. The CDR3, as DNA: TGTGCCAGCAGTACCTATCGTTTGGGAGGTAACTCACCCCTCCACTTT.